These 4 T cell receptor beta chains came from one sample sequenced in a study of T cells in Graves' hyperthyroidism and ophthalmopathy. Amplified TCR beta CDR3 regions derived from RNA transcripts. TCR CDR3 regions were first amplified by RT-PCR with HTBI primers. A single record per CDR3 protein comes from TCRdb applying MiXCR to the multiplex PCR reads. The table shows a few hundred thousand distinct CDR3 sequences, with about 45% occurring only once. The source material was peripheral blood or thyroid tissue (not recorded which). These receptors all come from a woman under 30 with Graves' hyperthyroidism.

The chain links TRBV7-2 to TRBJ2-7; 13 nucleotides line up with TRBD2. The CDR3 has 15 amino acids. The germline gives CDR1 SGHTA, CDR2 FQGNSA. With V trimmed by 5 bases and J by 3 bases, 4 bases remained unmatched. The CDR3 sequence: CASSRGTSGNYEQYF. DNA of the CDR3: TGTGCCAGCAGCCGAGGGACTAGCGGGAACTACGAGCAGTACTTC.

As to this clonotype: At one boundary the junction diverges from the germline segment, which might be a read error. This chain joins TRBV24-1 and TRBJ2-5, with 7 positions matching TRBD1. This CDR3 spans 16 amino acids. Germline V gives CDR1 KGHDR, CDR2 SFDVKD. The CDR3 nucleotides read TGTGCCAGCAGTCCGTGGAACAGGGGTTTCCAAGAGACCCAGTACTTC. Its translation is CASSPWNRGFQETQYF.

This clonotype was observed at least ten times. This chain links TRBV6-1 with TRBJ2-5; D is uncertain. Per germline, CDR1 MNHNS and CDR2 SASEGT. The CDR3 is 13 amino acids. Trimming shortened V by 6 bases and J by 7 bases, and 15 bases separated the two germline ends. The CDR3 nucleotides read TGTGCCAGCAGCCTTCCCGGGTCTGCGACCCAGTACTTC. Translating it yields CASSLPGSATQYF.

On this clonotype itself: A much larger clone lies a single base off, so this may be a read error. The chain employs TRBV20-1 and TRBJ2-7; a possible D gene is TRBD2 (6 bases). CDR1 DFQATT and CDR2 SNEGSKA come from the germline V gene (reference sequence). The CDR3 consists of 15 residues. CDR3 amino acids: CSVRDPRGISYEQYF. The DNA of the CDR3 is TGCAGTGTTAGAGATCCCCGGGGGATCTCCTACGAGCAGTACTTC.